What follows describes a single T cell receptor beta chain. Germline-derived CDR1 and CDR2 are SGHRS and YFSETQ. Trimming removed 3 bases from V and 2 bases from J; junction bases left unmatched: 1. CDR3 length: 15 residues. This sample is drawn from a study of CD8 T cells in Susac syndrome. Study in general: Patients with Susac syndrome had blood drawn and were at that point therapy-naive, on corticosteroids, or on intravenous immunoglobulin alone.

Random hexamers primed reverse transcription of roughly 0.45 to 1 ug RNA. TCRdb fed the immunoSEQ multiplex PCR reads into MiXCR, producing one record per CDR3 protein. The sample includes over 150,000 distinct CDR3 sequences, around 96% of them seen just once. The specimen was CD4+ T cells from PBMCs. The origin of this receptor is a human donor with Susac syndrome. This chain uses TRBV5-1 with TRBJ2-6; 8 nucleotides agree with TRBD1. CDR3: CASSWTGTGANVLTF. As DNA, the CDR3 is TGCGCCAGCAGCTGGACAGGGACTGGGGCCAACGTCCTGACTTTC. The variable domain in full, with the rest retrieved from reference TRBV5-1 and TRBJ2-6, is KAGVTQTPRYLIKTRGQQVTLSCSPISGHRSVSWYQQTPGQGLQFLFEYFSETQRNKGNFPGRFSGRQFSNSRSEMNVSTLELGDSALYLCASSWTGTGANVLTFGAGSRLTVL.